The entry below gives a single TCR beta chain sequence along with its context. As yet, its antigen is unknown. Trimming stripped 1 base from V and 1 base from J, with 10 bases between. The CDR3 loop spans 15 amino acids. The germline CDR1 and CDR2 sequences are MDHEN and SYDVKM. The sample originates from a study of cytomegalovirus exposure and HLA in healthy donors. The PCR used 60 Vbeta and 13 Jbeta primers. Only in-frame clones appear in the TCRdb table, and some are missing; sequencing was by immunoSEQ multiplex PCR. The specimen's table records approximately 110,000 clones. Study outcomes and limitations: In a later analysis, productive TCRs from donors in an Asian-associated ancestry cluster reportedly carried fewer N-insertions than the cohort mean. A later analysis linked a missense DCLRE1C variant to TCR beta V- and J-gene trimming.

This rearrangement joins TRBV28 to TRBJ1-1; D ambiguous. The sequenced sample was PBMCs. The TCR originated in a man aged 18 to 30 in good health and CMV-seronegative. This CDR3 is CASSLLGTSNTEAFF. Here the CDR3 DNA reads TGTGCCAGCAGTTTATTGGGCACCTCGAACACTGAAGCTTTCTTT. Combining the CDR3 with reference TRBV28 and TRBJ1-1 gives the whole variable domain DVKVTQSSRYLVKRTGEKVFLECVQDMDHENMFWYRQDPGLGLRLIYFSYDVKMKEKGDIPEGYSVSREKKERFSLILESASTNQTSMYLCASSLLGTSNTEAFFGQGTRLTVV.